Reported below is one TCR beta chain. TCRdb's copy holds only in-frame clones and misses some; the assay was immunoSEQ multiplex PCR. The table records about 18,000 clones, roughly four fifths of them present only once. Unstimulated Tregs (CD4+CD25+CD127-) and CD4+CD25- non-Tregs were sorted from PBMCs. The data derive from a study of Tregs in tolerant kidney transplant recipients. The CDR3 is 14 amino acids. Germline loops: CDR1 LNHNV, CDR2 YYDKDF (reference sequence). Between the trimmed V and J ends, which lost 4 bases and 4 bases, there was a span of 12 bases. The sample was Tregs from blood. The rearrangement uses TRBV15 and TRBJ2-3, with a possible D match to TRBD2 (7 bases). This receptor was taken from a human donor in good health. The DNA for the CDR3 is TGTGCCACCAGCATGGGGGGGGCAGCAGATACGCAGTATTTT. This encodes CATSMGGAADTQYF.